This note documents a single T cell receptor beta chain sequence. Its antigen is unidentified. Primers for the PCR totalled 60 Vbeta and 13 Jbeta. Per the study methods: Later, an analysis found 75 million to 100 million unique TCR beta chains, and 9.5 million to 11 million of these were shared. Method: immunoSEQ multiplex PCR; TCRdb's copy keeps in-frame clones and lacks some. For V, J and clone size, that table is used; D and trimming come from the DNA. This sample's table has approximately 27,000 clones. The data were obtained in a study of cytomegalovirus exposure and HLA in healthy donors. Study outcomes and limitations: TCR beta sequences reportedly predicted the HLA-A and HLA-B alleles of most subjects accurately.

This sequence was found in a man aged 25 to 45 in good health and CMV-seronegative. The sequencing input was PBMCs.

CDR3 sequence (DNA): TGTGCCAGCAGCCAAGCAGGAAGCTCCTACAATGAGCAGTTCTTC. It translates to CASSQAGSSYNEQFF. This sequence joins TRBV4-2 and TRBJ2-1; D ambiguous. Germline V CDR1 and CDR2: LGHNA, YNFKEQ. This CDR3 contains 15 residues. The V gene lost 1 base and the J gene lost 0 bases, with 7 bases spanning the gap.